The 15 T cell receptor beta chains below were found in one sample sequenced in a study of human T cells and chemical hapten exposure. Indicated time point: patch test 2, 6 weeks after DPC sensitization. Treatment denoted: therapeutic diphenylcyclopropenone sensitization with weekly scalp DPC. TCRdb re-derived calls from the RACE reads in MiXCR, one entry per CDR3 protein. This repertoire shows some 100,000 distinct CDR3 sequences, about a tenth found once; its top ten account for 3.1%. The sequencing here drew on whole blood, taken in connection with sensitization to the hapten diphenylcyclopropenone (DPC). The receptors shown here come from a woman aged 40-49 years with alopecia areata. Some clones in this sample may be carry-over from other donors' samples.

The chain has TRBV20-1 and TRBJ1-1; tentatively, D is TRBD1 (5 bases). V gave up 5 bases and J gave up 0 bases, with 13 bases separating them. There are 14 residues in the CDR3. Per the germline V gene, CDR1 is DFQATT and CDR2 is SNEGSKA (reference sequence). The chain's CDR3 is CSARLQVLNTEAFF. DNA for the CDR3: TGCAGTGCTCGTCTACAGGTCTTGAACACTGAAGCTTTCTTT.

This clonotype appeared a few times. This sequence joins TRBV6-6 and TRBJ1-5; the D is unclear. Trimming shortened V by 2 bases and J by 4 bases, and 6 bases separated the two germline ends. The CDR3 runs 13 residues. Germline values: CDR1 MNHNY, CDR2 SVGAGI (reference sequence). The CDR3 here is CASSYPQNQPQHF. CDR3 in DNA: TGTGCCAGCAGTTACCCGCAAAATCAGCCCCAGCATTTT.

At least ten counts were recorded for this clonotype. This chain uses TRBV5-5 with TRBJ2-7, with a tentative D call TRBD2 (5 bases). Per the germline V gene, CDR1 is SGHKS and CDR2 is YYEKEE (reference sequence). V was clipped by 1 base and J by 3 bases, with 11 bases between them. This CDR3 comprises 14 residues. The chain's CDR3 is CASSLRAGGYEQYF. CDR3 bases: TGTGCCAGCAGCTTGAGGGCCGGAGGCTACGAGCAGTACTTC.

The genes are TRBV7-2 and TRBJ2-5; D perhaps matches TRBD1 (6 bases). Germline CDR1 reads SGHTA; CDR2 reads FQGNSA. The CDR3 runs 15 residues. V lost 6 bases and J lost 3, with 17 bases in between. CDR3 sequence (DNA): TGTGCCAGCAGTATCAGGCAGGGGCCGAAAGAGACCCAGTACTTC. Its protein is CASSIRQGPKETQYF.

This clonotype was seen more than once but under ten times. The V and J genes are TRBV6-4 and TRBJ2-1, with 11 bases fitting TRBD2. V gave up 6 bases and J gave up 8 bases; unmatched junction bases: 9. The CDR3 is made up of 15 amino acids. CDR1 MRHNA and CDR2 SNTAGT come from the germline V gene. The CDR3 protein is CASSLLAGAADEQFF. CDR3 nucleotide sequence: TGTGCCAGCAGCCTACTAGCGGGGGCTGCCGATGAGCAGTTCTTC.

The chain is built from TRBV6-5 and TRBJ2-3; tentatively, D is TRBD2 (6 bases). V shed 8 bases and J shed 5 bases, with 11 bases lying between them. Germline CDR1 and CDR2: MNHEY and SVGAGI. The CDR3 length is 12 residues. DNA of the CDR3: TGTGCCAGCGGGGGGTCGGGAGATACGCAGTATTTT. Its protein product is CASGGSGDTQYF.

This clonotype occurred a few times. CDR3 sequence: CSARDAGLYEQYF. CDR3 in DNA: TGCAGTGCTAGGGATGCAGGGCTGTACGAGCAGTACTTC. The rearrangement links TRBV20-1 to TRBJ2-7; perhaps TRBD1 as D (5 bases). This CDR3 region has 13 residues. V shed 3 bases and J shed 4 bases, with 13 bases lying between them. Per the germline V gene, CDR1 is DFQATT and CDR2 is SNEGSKA (reference sequence).

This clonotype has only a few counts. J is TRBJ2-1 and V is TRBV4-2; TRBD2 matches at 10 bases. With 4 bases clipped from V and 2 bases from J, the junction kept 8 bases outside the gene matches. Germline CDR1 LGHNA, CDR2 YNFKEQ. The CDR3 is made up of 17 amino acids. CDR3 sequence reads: CASSRSGGVMTYNEQFF. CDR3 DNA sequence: TGTGCCAGCAGCCGAAGCGGGGGGGTTATGACCTACAATGAGCAGTTCTTC.

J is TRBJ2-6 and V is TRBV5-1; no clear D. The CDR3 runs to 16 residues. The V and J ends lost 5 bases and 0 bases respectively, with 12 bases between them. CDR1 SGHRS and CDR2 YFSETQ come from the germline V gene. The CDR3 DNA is TGCGCCAGCAGTTCCCGGCCAAGCTCTGGGGCCAACGTCCTGACTTTC. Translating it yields CASSSRPSSGANVLTF. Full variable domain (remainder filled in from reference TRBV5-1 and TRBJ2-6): KAGVTQTPRYLIKTRGQQVTLSCSPISGHRSVSWYQQTPGQGLQFLFEYFSETQRNKGNFPGRFSGRQFSNSRSEMNVSTLELGDSALYLCASSSRPSSGANVLTFGAGSRLTVL.

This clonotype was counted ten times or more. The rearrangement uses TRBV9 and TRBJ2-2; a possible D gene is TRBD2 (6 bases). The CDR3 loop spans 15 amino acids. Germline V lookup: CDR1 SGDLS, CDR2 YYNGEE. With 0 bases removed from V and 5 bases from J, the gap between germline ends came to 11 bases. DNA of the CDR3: TGTGCCAGCAGCGTAGGGCCAGGGAGGACCGGGGAGCTGTTTTTT. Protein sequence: CASSVGPGRTGELFF.

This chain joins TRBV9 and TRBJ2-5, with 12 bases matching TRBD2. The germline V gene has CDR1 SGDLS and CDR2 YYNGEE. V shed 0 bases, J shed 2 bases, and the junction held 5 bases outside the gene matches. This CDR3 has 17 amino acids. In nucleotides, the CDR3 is TGTGCCAGCAGCGTAGTCCCGCTAGCGGGGGGGCAAGAGACCCAGTACTTC. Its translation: CASSVVPLAGGQETQYF.

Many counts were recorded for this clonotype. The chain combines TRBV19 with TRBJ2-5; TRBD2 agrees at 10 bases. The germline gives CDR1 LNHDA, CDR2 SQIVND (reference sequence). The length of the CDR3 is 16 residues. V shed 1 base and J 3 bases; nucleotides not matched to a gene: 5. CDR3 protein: CASSIVGTSGEETQYF. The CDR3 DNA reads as TGTGCCAGTAGTATAGTAGGTACTAGCGGGGAAGAGACCCAGTACTTC.

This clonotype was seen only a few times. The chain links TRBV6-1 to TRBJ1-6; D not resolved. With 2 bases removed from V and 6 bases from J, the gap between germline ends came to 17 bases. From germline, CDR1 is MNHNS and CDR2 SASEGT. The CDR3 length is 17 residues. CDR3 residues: CASSEPAGLSPNSPLHF. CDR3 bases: TGTGCCAGCAGTGAACCAGCGGGCCTCTCCCCTAATTCACCCCTCCACTTT.

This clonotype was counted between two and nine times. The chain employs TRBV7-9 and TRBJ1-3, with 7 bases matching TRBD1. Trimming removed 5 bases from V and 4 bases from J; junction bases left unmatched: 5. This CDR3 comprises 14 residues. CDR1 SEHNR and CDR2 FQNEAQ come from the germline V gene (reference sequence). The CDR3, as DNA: TGTGCCAGCAGCGAACAGGGGTCCGGAAACACCATATATTTT. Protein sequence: CASSEQGSGNTIYF.

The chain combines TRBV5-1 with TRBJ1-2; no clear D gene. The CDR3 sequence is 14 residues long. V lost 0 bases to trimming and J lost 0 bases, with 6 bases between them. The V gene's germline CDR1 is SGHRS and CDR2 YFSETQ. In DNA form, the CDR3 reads TGCGCCAGCAGCTTGGATGGATCTAACTATGGCTACACCTTC. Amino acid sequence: CASSLDGSNYGYTF.